These 12 T cell receptor beta chains were all obtained from the same sample, sequenced in a study of response to subunit inactivated influenza vaccine. Each CDR3 protein gets one entry after TCRdb re-called the RT-PCR reads with MiXCR. The sample holds more than 450,000 distinct CDR3 sequences, about 11% seen once. The sample was also linked to a second study, of T cells expressing NK-cell markers. This second study says: Template switching by 5'RACE with UMIs generated the TCR beta cDNA.

The specimen comprised PBMCs from blood, sampled on the day of vaccination. The receptor set was obtained from a man aged 50 to 60 who received an inactivated influenza vaccine.

The V and J genes are TRBV7-2 and TRBJ1-1; maybe TRBD1 (5 bases). The V gene's germline CDR1 is SGHTA and CDR2 FQGNSA. The V and J ends lost 1 base and 3 bases respectively, with 9 bases between them. This CDR3 has 14 residues. The CDR3 loop reads CASSLGGVYTEAFF. The CDR3 nucleotides read TGTGCCAGCAGCTTAGGGGGCGTTTACACTGAAGCTTTCTTT.

This clonotype was seen a handful of times. The chain carries TRBV5-1 and TRBJ2-7; tentatively, D is TRBD1 or TRBD2 (5 bases each). Germline V gene sequence: CDR1 SGHRS, CDR2 YFSETQ. The CDR3 runs to 14 residues. Trimming took off 4 bases at V and 4 bases at J, with 15 bases between the two ends. CDR3 region: CASSPSGRSYEQYF. The CDR3 DNA is TGCGCCAGCAGCCCCTCGGGACGGAGTTACGAGCAGTACTTC.

This rearrangement joins TRBV6-5 to TRBJ1-3, with D maybe TRBD1 (5 bases). This CDR3 region has 17 residues. Germline V gene data show CDR1 as MNHEY and CDR2 as SVGAGI. The germline V and J ends were trimmed by 7 bases and 4 bases, with 23 bases remaining between them. In nucleotides, the CDR3 is TGTGCCAGCACTTTTCCCCCCGGACATTCCCTCGGAAACACCATATATTTT. It codes for CASTFPPGHSLGNTIYF.

This clonotype was seen a single time. This chain links TRBV11-2 with TRBJ2-5; 10 nucleotides match TRBD1. This CDR3 has 15 amino acids. Unmatched junction bases numbered 6, after V lost 5 bases and J lost 3 bases. Per the germline V gene, CDR1 is SGHAT and CDR2 is FQNNGV. The CDR3 region is CASSGAGTGEETQYF. In DNA, the CDR3 is TGTGCCAGCAGCGGGGCCGGGACAGGGGAAGAGACCCAGTACTTC.

This clonotype appeared a single time. CDR3 in amino acids: CASNETSGEQYF. CDR3 coding DNA: TGTGCCAGCAATGAAACTAGCGGGGAGCAGTACTTC. The chain uses TRBV28 and TRBJ2-7, with TRBD2 matching over 9 bases. The CDR3 runs 12 residues. CDR1 and CDR2 (germline): MDHEN, SYDVKM. The V segment lost 7 bases and the J segment 7 bases; nucleotides outside the gene matches: 5.

This clonotype was detected many times. The rearrangement links TRBV29-1 to TRBJ2-6, with TRBD1 as a possible D gene (7 bases). Trimming cost V 3 bases and J 2 bases, with 17 bases left between them. Per the germline V gene, CDR1 is SQVTM and CDR2 is ANQGSEA. CDR3 length equals 17 residues. DNA of the CDR3: TGCAGCGTTGATGGGGCAGGGGGGTTGGCTGGGGCCAACGTCCTGACTTTC. This gives the protein CSVDGAGGLAGANVLTF.

This clonotype appeared a few times. The chain joins TRBV25-1 to TRBJ2-3; 8 bases agree with TRBD1. CDR3 length equals 15 residues. V lost 7 bases and J lost 1; bases outside the gene matches: 7. Germline V gene sequence: CDR1 MGHDK, CDR2 SYGVNS. CDR3 sequence: CASTSPGQGTDTQYF. The DNA for the CDR3 is TGTGCCAGCACCTCCCCGGGACAGGGCACAGATACGCAGTATTTT.

The sample holds a few counts of this clonotype. The V call is TRBV9, the J call TRBJ2-3, with D perhaps TRBD1 (6 bases). V gave up 0 bases and J gave up 2 bases, with 16 bases separating them. CDR1 is SGDLS, CDR2 YYNGEE, per germline. The CDR3 is 17 amino acids. The CDR3 is CASSVGQGLIFTDTQYF. For the CDR3, the DNA is TGTGCCAGCAGCGTAGGCCAGGGGCTTATTTTCACAGATACGCAGTATTTT.

This clonotype was observed a handful of times. The V gene is TRBV12-3 or TRBV12-4, the J gene TRBJ2-1; D not resolved. The V and J ends lost 7 bases and 9 bases respectively, with 10 bases between them. The CDR3 runs 11 residues. The CDR3 is CASTRIGEQFF. The CDR3 bases are TGTGCCAGCACCCGTATAGGTGAGCAGTTCTTC.

This clonotype was seen at least ten times. J is TRBJ1-5 and V is TRBV12-3 or TRBV12-4; D perhaps matches TRBD1 (6 bases). This CDR3 contains 15 residues. Between the trimmed V and J ends, which lost 5 bases and 0 bases, there was a span of 11 bases. CDR3 in amino acids: CASSATGYSNQPQHF. In DNA form, the CDR3 reads TGTGCCAGCAGTGCTACAGGGTATAGCAATCAGCCCCAGCATTTT.

Written as DNA, the CDR3 is TGCGCCAGCAGCCAAGATCTGCTGGTCAGGGAGCTGTTTTTT. Translated: CASSQDLLVRELFF. The chain couples TRBV4-3 to TRBJ2-2; D unclear. Germline V lookup: CDR1 LGHNA, CDR2 YSLEER. V was clipped by 0 bases and J by 9 bases, with 11 bases between them. This CDR3 region has 14 residues.

The table lists this clonotype with many counts. V and J are TRBV12-3 or TRBV12-4 and TRBJ2-1; the D call may be TRBD1 or TRBD2 (5 bases each). The CDR3 runs to 15 residues. Trimming took off 2 bases at V and 9 bases at J, with 17 bases between the two ends. DNA for the CDR3: TGTGCCAGCAGTTTAAGTGGGACCGCGCGGAGTGAGCAGTTCTTC. It translates to CASSLSGTARSEQFF.